The 27 T cell receptor beta chains in this list originate from one sample, sequenced in a study of T cells in Graves' hyperthyroidism and ophthalmopathy. Researchers took RNA transcripts and amplified the TCR beta CDR3 regions from them. TCR CDR3 underwent first-round RT-PCR with the HTBI primer set. TCRdb redid the calling of the multiplex PCR reads with MiXCR, one entry per CDR3 protein. The repertoire holds about 360,000 distinct CDR3 sequences, with 13% as singletons. The specimen was blood. These receptor sequences come from a young woman with Graves' hyperthyroidism.

This clonotype has ten or more counts. V usage is TRBV20-1 and J usage is TRBJ1-5, with 9 positions matching TRBD1. Germline V CDR1 and CDR2: DFQATT, SNEGSKA (reference sequence). Trimming removed 0 bases from V and 7 bases from J; junction bases left unmatched: 13. The CDR3 totals 17 residues. This chain's CDR3 is CSARDLAGQGGDQPQHF. CDR3 nucleotides: TGCAGTGCTAGAGATCTCGCGGGACAGGGCGGAGACCAGCCCCAGCATTTT.

This clonotype was detected ten times or more. V is TRBV27 and J is TRBJ2-1, with 10 bases identical to TRBD2. The germline CDR1 and CDR2 sequences are MNHEY and SMNVEV (reference sequence). The CDR3 runs to 17 residues. Trimming cost V 6 bases and J 3 bases; bases outside gene matches: 11. The CDR3 loop reads CASSPPQREGSYNEQFF. In nucleotides, the CDR3 is TGTGCCAGCAGCCCGCCCCAGCGGGAGGGTAGCTACAATGAGCAGTTCTTC.

The chain has TRBV29-1 and TRBJ1-2; D not resolved. Germline assignment: CDR1 SQVTM and CDR2 ANQGSEA. V was cut by 6 bases and J by 4 bases, with 18 bases left in between. The CDR3 consists of 14 residues. The chain's CDR3 is CSVGFTRNLYGYTF. The CDR3 coding sequence is TGCAGCGTGGGATTTACTAGGAACCTCTATGGCTACACCTTC.

This clonotype has just a few counts. In DNA form, the CDR3 reads TGTGCCAGCAGGAGAGATGGAAACACCATATATTTT. Its translation is CASRRDGNTIYF. J is TRBJ1-3 and V is TRBV6-1; D remains ambiguous. The V end was cut by 6 bases, the J end by 3 bases, with 6 bases between. Looked up from germline, CDR1 is MNHNS and CDR2 is SASEGT. The CDR3 runs to 12 residues.

This clonotype was counted a few times. This chain connects TRBV4-1 to TRBJ1-5, with D maybe TRBD1 (5 bases). The V gene's germline CDR1 is MGHRA and CDR2 YSYEKL. V was shortened by 1 base and J by 5 bases, with 18 bases between the two germline ends. The CDR3 contains 17 residues. The CDR3 bases are TGCGCCAGCAGCCAAGTAAATATAGGTAGAGGGGATCAGCCCCAGCATTTT. This sequence encodes CASSQVNIGRGDQPQHF.

Ten or more counts support this clonotype. The rearrangement joins TRBV6-2 or TRBV6-3 to TRBJ2-5; the match to TRBD2 covers 11 bases. CDR1 is MNHEY and CDR2 is SVGEGT in the germline V gene. The CDR3 contains 18 residues. V shed 4 bases, J shed 5 bases, and the junction held 15 bases outside the gene matches. CDR3 nucleotides: TGTGCCAGCAGTTCAGCCGATTTAGCGGGGGGGCCTGGTGAGACCCAGTACTTC. Its translation is CASSSADLAGGPGETQYF.

At least ten counts were recorded for this clonotype. J is TRBJ2-7 and V is TRBV20-1; D possibly uses TRBD1 or TRBD2 (6 bases each). V was pared by 6 bases and J by 5 bases, with 11 bases between. The germline gives CDR1 DFQATT, CDR2 SNEGSKA (reference sequence). The CDR3 contains 11 residues. The CDR3 sequence is CSAPRGDEQYF. In nucleotides, the CDR3 is TGCAGTGCCCCGAGGGGGGACGAGCAGTACTTC.

This clonotype was recorded many times. The chain joins TRBV20-1 to TRBJ2-7; D uncertain. This CDR3 is built from 10 residues. The V gene's germline CDR1 is DFQATT and CDR2 SNEGSKA (reference sequence). V lost 6 bases, J lost 4 bases, and 7 bases lay in between. CDR3 sequence: CSAGLYEQYF. The DNA of the CDR3 is TGCAGTGCGGGCCTATACGAGCAGTACTTC.

The genes are TRBV4-1 and TRBJ1-2; D uncertain. The CDR3 contains 15 residues. Germline V gene data show CDR1 as MGHRA and CDR2 as YSYEKL. V lost 0 bases, J lost 0 bases, and 8 bases lay in between. The CDR3 loop is CASSQDSGPNYGYTF. In DNA, the CDR3 is TGCGCCAGCAGCCAAGATTCAGGACCTAACTATGGCTACACCTTC.

The genes are TRBV7-8 and TRBJ2-7; 11 bases agree with TRBD1. The V and J ends lost 5 bases and 0 bases, in that order; junction bases with no gene match: 6. The CDR3 sequence is 16 residues long. CDR1 is SGHVS, CDR2 FQNEAQ, per germline. The DNA for the CDR3 is TGTGCCAGCAGCGGCCGGGACAGGGGGACCTCCTACGAGCAGTACTTC. Its protein product is CASSGRDRGTSYEQYF.

In this sample, this clonotype turned up many times. This chain uses TRBV12-3 or TRBV12-4 with TRBJ1-6; D might be TRBD1 (6 bases). This CDR3 is built from 14 residues. V lost 6 bases to trimming and J lost 9 bases, with 15 bases between them. CDR3 sequence: CASRNAGASSPLHF. CDR3 nucleotide sequence: TGTGCCAGCAGGAACGCAGGGGCGTCTTCACCCCTCCACTTT.

Comment on this clonotype: It may be a read error: a sequence one base away is much more abundant. V gene TRBV6-1 combines with J gene TRBJ1-6; weak D call: TRBD1 (6 bases). The CDR3 is made up of 15 amino acids. Per the germline V gene, CDR1 is MNHNS and CDR2 is SASEGT. The CDR3 coding sequence is TGTGCCGGCAGTACAGGGACCTCCTATAATTCACCCCTCCACTTT. It codes for CAGSTGTSYNSPLHF.

This clonotype has at least ten counts. V is TRBV24-1 and J is TRBJ2-1; no clear D gene. CDR1 and CDR2 (germline): KGHDR, SFDVKD. V was shortened by 3 bases and J by 2 bases, with 4 bases between the two germline ends. The CDR3 is 13 amino acids. The CDR3 here is CATSDAPYNEQFF. CDR3 DNA: TGTGCCACCAGTGATGCACCCTACAATGAGCAGTTCTTC.

This clonotype was observed at least ten times. The chain links TRBV7-2 to TRBJ2-2, with D perhaps TRBD2 (6 bases). This CDR3 is built from 16 residues. Trimming stripped 5 bases from V and 7 bases from J, with 20 bases between. Per the germline V gene, CDR1 is SGHTA and CDR2 is FQGNSA. The CDR3 sequence is CASSPSLKEGGGELFF. The CDR3 DNA follows: TGTGCCAGCAGCCCGTCATTAAAGGAGGGAGGCGGGGAGCTGTTTTTT.

This chain links TRBV19 with TRBJ2-1, with TRBD2 matching over 13 bases. Germline V gene data show CDR1 as LNHDA and CDR2 as SQIVND (reference sequence). The CDR3 is 15 amino acids. Losses at the gene ends were 5 bases for V and 8 bases for J; bases not matched to a gene: 6. The CDR3 nucleotides are TGTGCCAGTAGTCTCTGGACTAGCGGGAGCGATGAGCAGTTCTTC. Residues: CASSLWTSGSDEQFF.

This clonotype has ten or more counts. The genes are TRBV29-1 and TRBJ2-3; D perhaps matches TRBD2 (6 bases). The CDR3 contains 14 residues. Germline V CDR1 and CDR2: SQVTM, ANQGSEA. Trimming cost V 7 bases and J 2 bases, with 16 bases left between them. CDR3 in DNA: TGCAGCGCCCGGGACTTAGAACTCACAGATACGCAGTATTTT. It yields the protein CSARDLELTDTQYF.

As to this clonotype: The DNA is omitted, as the CDR3 cannot be located on it reliably, and the CDR3 follows TCRdb's listing. The V call is TRBV30, the J call TRBJ1-2; the table's D gene call, TRBD1, was not cross checked with the DNA. CDR1 GTSNPN and CDR2 SVGIG come from the germline V gene (reference sequence). The CDR3 is made up of 13 amino acids, end residues included. CDR3 region: CACRDSFNYGCTF.

This clonotype was seen only a few times. The gene calls are TRBV11-3 and TRBJ2-1; 9 nucleotides match TRBD2. The CDR3 is made up of 18 amino acids. Unmatched junction bases numbered 11, after V lost 1 base and J lost 4 bases. In germline, CDR1 is SGHNT, CDR2 YENEEA. The DNA of the CDR3 is TGTGCCAGCAGCTTAGCCCGCGGAGGCGGGGGGGGTTACAATGAGCAGTTCTTC. This sequence encodes CASSLARGGGGGYNEQFF. Based on the CDR3 plus reference TRBV11-3 and TRBJ2-1, the full variable domain is EAGVVQSPRYKIIEKKQPVAFWCNPISGHNTLYWYLQNLGQGPELLIRYENEEAVDDSQLPKDRFSAERLKGVDSTLKIQPAELGDSAVYLCASSLARGGGGGYNEQFFGPGTRLTVL.

This clonotype was picked up a small number of times. CDR3 bases: TGTGCCAGCAGCCCCCGGGCGGGGGGGCCCTACGGGGAGCTGTTTTTT. This encodes CASSPRAGGPYGELFF. The gene calls are TRBV7-3 and TRBJ2-2; TRBD2 agrees at 9 bases. CDR1 is SGHTA, CDR2 FQGTGA, per germline. CDR3 size: 16 residues. The junction had 11 bases not matched to a gene; V was cut back by 5 bases and J by 7 bases.

The rearrangement uses TRBV5-1 and TRBJ2-2; D is tentatively TRBD1 or TRBD2 (5 bases each). The V end was cut by 4 bases, the J end by 4 bases, with 14 bases between. This CDR3 has 15 amino acids. Germline V gene lookup returns CDR1 SGHRS and CDR2 YFSETQ. CDR3 bases: TGCGCCAGCAGCCCCTTAGAGGGGAGCACCGGGGAGCTGTTTTTT. It codes for CASSPLEGSTGELFF.

The chain is built from TRBV6-4 and TRBJ2-7, with D tentatively TRBD1 (5 bases). V lost 10 bases to trimming and J lost 3 bases, with 16 bases between them. The CDR3 covers 13 residues. Germline V gene lookup returns CDR1 MRHNA and CDR2 SNTAGT. The CDR3 protein is CANPTDWVYEQYF. CDR3 nucleotides: TGTGCCAACCCGACAGATTGGGTCTACGAGCAGTACTTC.

This clonotype was picked up a small number of times. This may stem from a read error, because a much larger clone lies one nucleotide away. For the CDR3, the DNA is TGTGCCAGCAGCCGGCAGCTCCAAGGCTCCTACGAGCAGTACTTC. Amino acids: CASSRQLQGSYEQYF. The chain is built from TRBV28 and TRBJ2-7; no clear D gene. The V and J ends lost 6 bases and 0 bases respectively, with 15 bases between them. CDR3 length equals 15 residues. Germline V gives CDR1 MDHEN, CDR2 SYDVKM.

This clonotype has at least ten counts. The chain uses TRBV7-9 and TRBJ2-1; D gene ambiguous. Germline V gene sequence: CDR1 SEHNR, CDR2 FQNEAQ (reference sequence). Trimming took off 5 bases at V and 1 base at J, with 12 bases between the two ends. CDR3 length: 15 residues. The CDR3 DNA follows: TGTGCCAGCAGCCTAATGGCGGTGTCCTACAATGAGCAGTTCTTC. Encoded protein: CASSLMAVSYNEQFF.

In its sample, this clonotype was seen many times. V is TRBV9 and J is TRBJ2-5; 7 bases agree with TRBD2. Germline V CDR1 and CDR2: SGDLS, YYNGEE. V was clipped by 0 bases and J by 5 bases; unmatched bases: 7. There are 15 residues in the CDR3. DNA for the CDR3: TGTGCCAGCAGCGTAGGGACTAGAGGGACCGAGACCCAGTACTTC. Translation: CASSVGTRGTETQYF.

A few counts support this clonotype. V is TRBV6-1 and J is TRBJ1-1, with 8 bases that match TRBD1. After removal of 7 bases from V and 7 bases from J, the junction contained 11 bases not matched to a gene. Germline CDR1 MNHNS, CDR2 SASEGT. The CDR3 has 14 residues. As DNA, the CDR3 is TGTGCCAGCACCAACCGACAGGGGTATAATGAAGCTTTCTTT. This encodes CASTNRQGYNEAFF.

This chain uses TRBV7-6 with TRBJ2-2, with 8 nucleotides matching TRBD1. The CDR3 consists of 13 residues. Germline CDR1 and CDR2: SGHVS and FNYEAQ. Trimming cost V 6 bases and J 4 bases; bases outside gene matches: 1. CDR3 coding DNA: TGTGCCAGCAGTGACAGGGGCACCGGGGAGCTGTTTTTT. As protein: CASSDRGTGELFF.

This clonotype came up many times. The rearrangement links TRBV30 to TRBJ2-3; D is undetermined. Germline values: CDR1 GTSNPN, CDR2 SVGIG (reference sequence). CDR3 length: 13 amino acids. V lost 2 bases and J lost 1, with 7 bases in between. The CDR3 DNA reads as TGTGCCTGGAGTAAGGGTGGCACAGATACGCAGTATTTT. Translating it yields CAWSKGGTDTQYF.